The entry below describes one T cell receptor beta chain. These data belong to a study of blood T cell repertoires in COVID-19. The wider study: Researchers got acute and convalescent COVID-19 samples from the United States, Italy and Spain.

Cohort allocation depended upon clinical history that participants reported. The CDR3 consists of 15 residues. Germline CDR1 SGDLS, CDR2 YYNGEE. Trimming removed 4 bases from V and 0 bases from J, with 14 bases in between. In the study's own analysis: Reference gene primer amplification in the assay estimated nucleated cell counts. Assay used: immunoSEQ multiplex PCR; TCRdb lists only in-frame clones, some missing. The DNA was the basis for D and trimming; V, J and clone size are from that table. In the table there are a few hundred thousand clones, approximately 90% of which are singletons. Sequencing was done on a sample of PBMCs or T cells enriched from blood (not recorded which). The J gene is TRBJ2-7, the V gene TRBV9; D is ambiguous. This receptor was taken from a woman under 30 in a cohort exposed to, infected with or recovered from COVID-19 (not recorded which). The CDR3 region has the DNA TGTGCCAGCAGCCCCGGCGGCGGTAGCTCCTACGAGCAGTACTTC. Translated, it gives CASSPGGGSSYEQYF.